This T cell receptor (beta chain) came from a study of T-cell reconstitution after alpha-beta-depleted transplantation in children. This clonotype was seen ten or more times. Its antigen is currently unknown. Researchers prepared the TCRbeta library using unique molecular identifiers, the study reports. A single record per CDR3 protein comes from TCRdb applying MiXCR to the PCR reads. The data hold approximately 490,000 distinct CDR3 sequences, with over 9.5% observed a single time. The study, taken as a whole, reports: Expanded graft clones, several hundred of them, were reportedly the source of alpha-beta T cells about two months after transplant. Diversity of TCRbeta at day 60 was high in some patients, arising from surviving recipient T cells and thymic progenitors. Once a year had passed after transplant, T-cell counts and diversity came mostly from newly produced T cells.

This CDR3 is built from 18 residues. The germline V gene has CDR1 LGHDT and CDR2 YNNKEL (reference sequence). V was shortened by 2 bases and J by 8 bases, with 27 bases between the two germline ends. The sample consisted of PBMCs, taken before TCRalphabeta/CD19-depleted stem cell transplant. This TCR derives from a child younger than 10 with inherited bone marrow failure, due to receive a stem cell transplant. V gene TRBV3-1 combines with J gene TRBJ1-2, with no clear D. CDR3 bases: TGTGCCAGCAGCCAAACCAACCCAACGGGGAGACCGATGAGGGGCTACACCTTC. This codes for CASSQTNPTGRPMRGYTF. Full variable domain (outside the CDR3, taken from reference TRBV3-1 and TRBJ1-2): DTAVSQTPKYLVTQMGNDKSIKCEQNLGHDTMYWYKQDSKKFLKIMFSYNNKELIINETVPNRFSPKSPDKAHLNLHINSLELGDSAVYFCASSQTNPTGRPMRGYTFGSGTRLTVV.